Listed below are T cell receptor beta chains from one sample, sequenced in a study of spatial heterogeneity in lung cancer. A single record per CDR3 protein comes from TCRdb applying MiXCR to the 5' RACE reads. The table records roughly 72,000 distinct CDR3 sequences, 8% to 9% of them present only once. The sequencing here drew on PBMCs, taken at follow-up. The receptors were sampled from a female donor with early-stage non-small cell lung cancer. CDR3s include the opening cysteine and the closing phenylalanine or tryptophan. Fields, in order: V gene, J gene, clone size, D gene, CDR3 length, CDR3 protein, CDR3 DNA. The D gene is left open where the match is weak. Rows give clone size only sometimes, using once, few, many, or a class for an expanded clone.

v_gene: TRBV7-8
j_gene: TRBJ2-1
abundance: many
d_gene: NA
len: 14
CDR3aa: CASSWGIFRNEQFF
CDR3nt: TGTGCCAGCAGCTGGGGGATCTTTCGGAATGAGCAGTTCTTC

v_gene: TRBV10-3
j_gene: TRBJ2-7
abundance: NA
d_gene: NA
len: 15
CDR3aa: CAIKPGQDSSYEQYF
CDR3nt: TGTGCCATCAAACCCGGCCAGGACAGCTCCTACGAGCAGTACTTC

v_gene: TRBV2
j_gene: TRBJ2-3
abundance: NA
d_gene: NA
len: 14
CDR3aa: CASSDGGAGDTQYF
CDR3nt: TGTGCCAGCAGTGACGGCGGGGCGGGAGATACGCAGTATTTT

v_gene: TRBV5-1
j_gene: TRBJ2-3
abundance: many
d_gene: NA
len: 15
CDR3aa: CASSLQRSGADTQYF
CDR3nt: TGCGCCAGCAGCTTACAGCGATCGGGCGCAGATACGCAGTATTTT

v_gene: TRBV2
j_gene: TRBJ2-3
abundance: many
d_gene: NA
len: 11
CDR3aa: CASQGTDTQYF
CDR3nt: TGTGCCAGCCAGGGGACAGATACGCAGTATTTT

v_gene: TRBV25-1
j_gene: TRBJ2-1
abundance: many
d_gene: TRBD2
len: 14
CDR3aa: CASSEYRGGNEQFF
CDR3nt: TGTGCCAGCAGTGAATATAGGGGAGGGAATGAGCAGTTCTTC

v_gene: TRBV30
j_gene: TRBJ2-2
abundance: many
d_gene: NA
len: 13
CDR3aa: CAWSVGGPGELFF
CDR3nt: TGTGCCTGGAGTGTAGGGGGGCCCGGGGAGCTGTTTTTT

v_gene: TRBV27
j_gene: TRBJ1-5
abundance: many
d_gene: NA
len: 13
CDR3aa: CASTPHRDQPQHF
CDR3nt: TGTGCCAGCACCCCTCACAGGGATCAGCCCCAGCATTTT

v_gene: TRBV30
j_gene: TRBJ1-1
abundance: many
d_gene: NA
len: 13
CDR3aa: CAWSVRAWTEAFF
CDR3nt: TGTGCCTGGAGTGTCAGGGCATGGACTGAAGCTTTCTTT

v_gene: TRBV19
j_gene: TRBJ2-1
abundance: many
d_gene: NA
len: 13
CDR3aa: CASRSGPYNEQFF
CDR3nt: TGTGCCAGTAGAAGCGGACCCTACAATGAGCAGTTCTTC

v_gene: TRBV15
j_gene: TRBJ2-3
abundance: few
d_gene: NA
len: 15
CDR3aa: CATRKDFTSTDTQYF
CDR3nt: TGTGCCACCCGCAAGGACTTTACTAGCACAGATACGCAGTATTTT

v_gene: TRBV7-2
j_gene: TRBJ2-5
abundance: NA
d_gene: TRBD2
len: 14
CDR3aa: CASSLSGTSGRGYF
CDR3nt: TGTGCCAGCAGCCTATCCGGGACTAGCGGGAGAGGGTACTTC

v_gene: TRBV29-1
j_gene: TRBJ2-2
abundance: many
d_gene: NA
len: 14
CDR3aa: CSVEGAAHTGELFF
CDR3nt: TGCAGCGTAGAAGGGGCAGCTCACACCGGGGAGCTGTTTTTT

v_gene: TRBV20-1
j_gene: TRBJ2-5
abundance: few
d_gene: TRBD2
len: 13
CDR3aa: CSARVAGVETQYF
CDR3nt: TGCAGTGCTAGAGTGGCGGGAGTGGAGACCCAGTACTTC

v_gene: TRBV28
j_gene: TRBJ2-7
abundance: many
d_gene: TRBD2
len: 15
CDR3aa: CASSLRLAGGREQYF
CDR3nt: TGTGCCAGCAGTTTAAGACTAGCGGGGGGTCGGGAGCAGTACTTC

v_gene: TRBV5-5
j_gene: TRBJ2-3
abundance: few
d_gene: NA
len: 10
CDR3aa: CASSLDTQYF
CDR3nt: TGTGCCAGCAGCTTGGATACGCAGTATTTT

v_gene: TRBV5-1
j_gene: TRBJ2-7
abundance: many
d_gene: NA
len: 14
CDR3aa: CASSFNSYSYEQYF
CDR3nt: TGCGCCAGCAGCTTCAACAGTTATTCCTACGAGCAGTACTTC

v_gene: TRBV12-2
j_gene: TRBJ2-5
abundance: NA
d_gene: NA
len: 15
CDR3aa: CASRFLAGRTETQYF
CDR3nt: TGTGCAAGTCGCTTCCTGGCAGGGAGAACGGAGACCCAGTACTTC

v_gene: TRBV28
j_gene: TRBJ2-1
abundance: many
d_gene: NA
len: 13
CDR3aa: CASGWSSYNEQFF
CDR3nt: TGTGCCAGCGGGTGGAGCTCCTACAATGAGCAGTTCTTC

v_gene: TRBV7-9
j_gene: TRBJ1-2
abundance: few
d_gene: NA
len: 13
CDR3aa: CASSPGANYGYTF
CDR3nt: TGTGCCAGCAGCCCTGGAGCAAACTATGGCTACACCTTC

v_gene: TRBV14
j_gene: TRBJ2-7
abundance: many
d_gene: NA
len: 14
CDR3aa: CASLKRQEDYEQYF
CDR3nt: TGTGCCAGCCTCAAGCGGCAAGAAGACTACGAGCAGTACTTC

v_gene: TRBV18
j_gene: TRBJ2-2
abundance: NA
d_gene: TRBD1
len: 16
CDR3aa: CASSPPGQGGIGELFF
CDR3nt: TGTGCCAGCTCGCCCCCGGGACAGGGGGGTATCGGGGAGCTGTTTTTT

v_gene: TRBV7-2
j_gene: TRBJ2-7
abundance: many
d_gene: NA
len: 17
CDR3aa: CASSSQVRYRSSYEQYF
CDR3nt: TGTGCCAGCAGCTCCCAAGTCCGTTACCGGTCCTCCTACGAGCAGTACTTC

v_gene: TRBV27
j_gene: TRBJ2-7
abundance: NA
d_gene: NA
len: 15
CDR3aa: CASSSDTGSPYEQYF
CDR3nt: TGTGCCAGCAGTTCGGACACGGGCTCCCCCTACGAGCAGTACTTC

v_gene: TRBV5-1
j_gene: TRBJ2-1
abundance: few
d_gene: NA
len: 14
CDR3aa: CASTRSNIDNEQFF
CDR3nt: TGCGCCAGCACTCGATCCAATATCGACAATGAGCAGTTCTTC

v_gene: TRBV6-5
j_gene: TRBJ2-7
abundance: many
d_gene: TRBD2
len: 15
CDR3aa: CASRMGLAESYEQYF
CDR3nt: TGTGCCAGCAGGATGGGACTAGCGGAATCCTACGAGCAGTACTTC

v_gene: TRBV4-2
j_gene: TRBJ2-1
abundance: many
d_gene: TRBD2
len: 15
CDR3aa: CASSQTSGRDYEQFF
CDR3nt: TGTGCCAGCAGCCAGACTAGCGGGAGGGACTATGAGCAGTTCTTC

v_gene: TRBV4-1
j_gene: TRBJ2-5
abundance: many
d_gene: TRBD1
len: 15
CDR3aa: CASSQAEDRTETQYF
CDR3nt: TGCGCCAGCAGCCAAGCCGAGGACAGGACGGAGACCCAGTACTTC

v_gene: TRBV28
j_gene: TRBJ2-3
abundance: many
d_gene: TRBD1
len: 18
CDR3aa: CASSLGGDPATGGDTQYF
CDR3nt: TGTGCCAGCAGTTTGGGCGGGGACCCCGCCACAGGGGGAGATACGCAGTATTTT

v_gene: TRBV5-1
j_gene: TRBJ1-4
abundance: many
d_gene: TRBD1
len: 15
CDR3aa: CASSPTTGTEEKLFF
CDR3nt: TGCGCCAGCAGCCCCACAACAGGGACAGAGGAAAAACTGTTTTTT

v_gene: TRBV4-1
j_gene: TRBJ1-1
abundance: many
d_gene: NA
len: 15
CDR3aa: CASSQDHEGGTEAFF
CDR3nt: TGCGCCAGCAGCCAAGATCATGAAGGGGGAACTGAAGCTTTCTTT

v_gene: TRBV7-3
j_gene: TRBJ2-7
abundance: many
d_gene: TRBD2
len: 17
CDR3aa: CASSPIGVGTSGTKQYF
CDR3nt: TGTGCCAGCAGCCCCATCGGGGTGGGGACTAGCGGGACCAAGCAGTACTTC

v_gene: TRBV5-1
j_gene: TRBJ2-3
abundance: many
d_gene: NA
len: 15
CDR3aa: CASSLAQGNTDTQYF
CDR3nt: TGCGCCAGCAGCTTAGCCCAGGGGAACACAGATACGCAGTATTTT

v_gene: TRBV29-1
j_gene: TRBJ1-1
abundance: few
d_gene: NA
len: 12
CDR3aa: CSVVSLRGEAFF
CDR3nt: TGCAGCGTTGTATCCCTCCGAGGGGAAGCTTTCTTT

v_gene: TRBV7-9
j_gene: TRBJ1-1
abundance: many
d_gene: NA
len: 17
CDR3aa: CASSLGLLVGEWTEAFF
CDR3nt: TGTGCCAGCAGCTTAGGACTTCTCGTAGGGGAATGGACTGAAGCTTTCTTT

v_gene: TRBV5-1
j_gene: TRBJ2-1
abundance: many
d_gene: NA
len: 13
CDR3aa: CASMQGWPNEQFF
CDR3nt: TGCGCCAGCATGCAGGGTTGGCCCAATGAGCAGTTCTTC

v_gene: TRBV7-3
j_gene: TRBJ2-1
abundance: NA
d_gene: NA
len: 18
CDR3aa: CASSLNAPQGGATNEQFF
CDR3nt: TGTGCCAGCAGCTTAAATGCCCCACAGGGTGGAGCGACCAATGAGCAGTTCTTC

v_gene: TRBV25-1
j_gene: TRBJ1-1
abundance: few
d_gene: NA
len: 14
CDR3aa: CASSELGDGGEAFF
CDR3nt: TGTGCCAGCAGTGAACTAGGGGACGGTGGTGAAGCTTTCTTT

v_gene: TRBV5-1
j_gene: TRBJ1-5
abundance: many
d_gene: NA
len: 15
CDR3aa: CASSPGPSSNQPQHF
CDR3nt: TGCGCCAGCAGCCCCGGACCAAGTAGCAATCAGCCCCAGCATTTT

v_gene: TRBV6-6
j_gene: TRBJ2-1
abundance: NA
d_gene: TRBD2
len: 17
CDR3aa: CASTFFPGLAGADEQFF
CDR3nt: TGTGCCAGCACCTTTTTCCCGGGACTAGCGGGAGCGGATGAGCAGTTCTTC

v_gene: TRBV7-9
j_gene: TRBJ1-2
abundance: many
d_gene: TRBD1
len: 14
CDR3aa: CASSWGQPNYGYTF
CDR3nt: TGTGCCAGCAGCTGGGGACAGCCTAACTATGGCTACACCTTC

v_gene: TRBV7-2
j_gene: TRBJ1-2
abundance: few
d_gene: NA
len: 14
CDR3aa: CASNMARGPKGYTF
CDR3nt: TGTGCCAGCAACATGGCCAGGGGCCCGAAAGGCTACACCTTC

v_gene: TRBV5-5
j_gene: TRBJ2-7
abundance: few
d_gene: NA
len: 15
CDR3aa: CASSLRRTPLYEQYF
CDR3nt: TGTGCCAGCAGCTTAAGACGGACACCTCTCTACGAGCAGTACTTC

v_gene: TRBV18
j_gene: TRBJ1-5
abundance: few
d_gene: NA
len: 13
CDR3aa: CASSPPGEGPQHF
CDR3nt: TGTGCCAGCTCACCACCGGGAGAAGGGCCCCAGCATTTT

v_gene: TRBV6-5
j_gene: TRBJ2-2
abundance: NA
d_gene: TRBD2
len: 15
CDR3aa: CASSLREQGAGELFF
CDR3nt: TGTGCCAGCAGTTTGCGGGAGCAAGGCGCCGGGGAGCTGTTTTTT

v_gene: TRBV7-9
j_gene: TRBJ1-2
abundance: NA
d_gene: NA
len: 16
CDR3aa: CASTIPTWEGNYGYTF
CDR3nt: TGTGCCAGCACCATACCAACGTGGGAGGGAAACTATGGCTACACCTTC

v_gene: TRBV5-1
j_gene: TRBJ2-5
abundance: many
d_gene: NA
len: 14
CDR3aa: CASSLGGREETQYF
CDR3nt: TGCGCCAGCAGCTTGGGAGGAAGGGAAGAGACCCAGTACTTC

v_gene: TRBV7-2
j_gene: TRBJ2-1
abundance: many
d_gene: TRBD2
len: 14
CDR3aa: CASSWRTRENEQFF
CDR3nt: TGTGCCAGCAGCTGGCGGACTAGGGAGAATGAGCAGTTCTTC

v_gene: TRBV9
j_gene: TRBJ2-2
abundance: NA
d_gene: NA
len: 14
CDR3aa: CASSVDLRAGELFF
CDR3nt: TGTGCCAGCAGCGTAGACTTAAGGGCCGGGGAGCTGTTTTTT

v_gene: TRBV7-9
j_gene: TRBJ2-7
abundance: NA
d_gene: NA
len: 16
CDR3aa: CASSLGAGEALYEQYF
CDR3nt: TGTGCCAGCAGCTTGGGGGCGGGGGAGGCCCTATACGAGCAGTACTTC

v_gene: TRBV12-3/TRBV12-4
j_gene: TRBJ2-7
abundance: many
d_gene: NA
len: 13
CDR3aa: CASSLVGTYEQYF
CDR3nt: TGTGCCAGCAGTTTGGTAGGGACCTACGAGCAGTACTTC

v_gene: TRBV20-1
j_gene: TRBJ2-7
abundance: many
d_gene: TRBD2
len: 15
CDR3aa: CSANPRTSGSYEQYF
CDR3nt: TGCAGTGCTAATCCTAGGACTAGCGGGAGCTACGAGCAGTACTTC